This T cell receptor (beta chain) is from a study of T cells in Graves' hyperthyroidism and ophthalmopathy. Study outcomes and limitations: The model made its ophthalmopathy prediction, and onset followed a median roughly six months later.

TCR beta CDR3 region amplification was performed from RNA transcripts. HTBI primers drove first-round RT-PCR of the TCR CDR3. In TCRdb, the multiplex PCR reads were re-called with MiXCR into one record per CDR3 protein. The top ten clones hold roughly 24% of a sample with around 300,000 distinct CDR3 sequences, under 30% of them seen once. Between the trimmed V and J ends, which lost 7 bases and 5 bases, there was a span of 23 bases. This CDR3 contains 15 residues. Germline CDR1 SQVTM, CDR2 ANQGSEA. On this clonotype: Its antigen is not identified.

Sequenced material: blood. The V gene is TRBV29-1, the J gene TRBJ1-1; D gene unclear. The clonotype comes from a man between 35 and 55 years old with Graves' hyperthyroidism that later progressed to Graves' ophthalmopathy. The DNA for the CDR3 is TGCAGCGCCGTAGATTGGGAGAGGTTGTCTACTGAAGCTTTCTTT. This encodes CSAVDWERLSTEAFF.